The source of this T cell receptor beta chain is a study of beta chain features in type 1 diabetes. General study results and limits: Type 1 diabetes patients had moderately but significantly shorter TCRB CDR3s in all four CD4+ subsets. More deletions and fewer insertions at VDJ junctions were found in patients with type 1 diabetes.

This clone was seen more than once but under ten times. Its antigen is unidentified. With V trimmed by 3 bases and J by 6 bases, 5 bases remained unmatched. This CDR3 has 13 residues. Germline V gene sequence: CDR1 LNHDA, CDR2 SQIVND (reference sequence). Expressed TCRB transcripts were sequenced, since all the RNA that had been isolated was reverse transcribed. The repertoire was sequenced with immunoSEQ multiplex PCR; TCRdb's copy has only in-frame clones and lacks some. The sample contains more than 250,000 clones, around 16% of which appear only once. The rearrangement links TRBV19 to TRBJ2-7; TRBD2 agrees at 7 bases. The clonotype comes from a man in his late teens or twenties with type 1 diabetes. Sequenced material: naive CD4+ T cells from blood. The CDR3 bases are TGTGCCAGTAGTATCGGGCGGGAGACCGAGCAGTACTTC. Residues: CASSIGRETEQYF.